The sequence of this T cell receptor beta chain was determined in a study of blood T cell repertoires in COVID-19. Study overall: Italy, Spain and the United States were the sources of the convalescent and acute COVID-19 samples. T cells, B-cell-depleted T cells, or PBMCs provided the cDNA or gDNA that served as material.

In the original processing: The authors estimated nucleated cell counts from reference gene primer amplification. Only in-frame clones appear in the TCRdb table, and some are missing; sequencing was by immunoSEQ multiplex PCR. V and J calls and clone size come straight from that table; D and trimming were deduced from the DNA. The data contain about 340,000 clones, around 87% of them singletons. Germline CDR1 KGHDR, CDR2 SFDVKD. The CDR3 is made up of 13 amino acids. J was trimmed by 3 bases and V by 6 bases; bases with no gene match: 3. During active infection, Seattle patients enrolled and were then monitored through disease.

The specimen was peripheral blood. This receptor was identified in a woman aged 50 to 60 with COVID-19, enrolled during active disease. The chain couples TRBV24-1 to TRBJ1-2, with 7 nucleotides matching TRBD1. The CDR3 loop is CATSQGGDYGYTF. CDR3 DNA sequence: TGTGCCACCAGTCAAGGGGGCGACTATGGCTACACCTTC.